Below are 24 T cell receptor beta chains sequenced from a single sample in a study of blood T cell repertoires in COVID-19 (dated by TCRdb to about 2020). Library prep was done by the immunoSEQ multiplex PCR assay. The immuneACCESS repertoire file appears here via TCRdb, limited to in-frame rearrangements. These files lack a portion of the clones; in checked studies, under half of the deficit traces to unresolved V genes, and the cause of the others is not known. The sample has a few hundred thousand clones on record, around 89% of them singletons. Approximately 0.84% of the sample belongs to the ten largest clones. Sequencing was done on a sample of peripheral blood. The receptors shown here come from a man aged 25 to 45 with acute or convalescent COVID-19.

The rearrangement uses TRBV19 and TRBJ1-2; the D is unclear. In germline, CDR1 is LNHDA, CDR2 SQIVND (reference sequence). Trimming removed 6 bases from V and 8 bases from J, with 13 bases in between. The CDR3 contains 12 residues. CDR3 residues: CASSVVGGGYTF. In DNA form, the CDR3 reads TGTGCCAGTAGCGTCGTGGGCGGGGGCTACACCTTC.

The chain carries TRBV12-5 and TRBJ2-5; D uncertain. Germline values: CDR1 LGHNT, CDR2 FRNRAP. CDR3 size: 12 residues. The ends were cut back, 6 bases at V and 3 bases at J, with 8 bases in the middle. CDR3 coding DNA: TGTGCTAGTGGGCTAGTAGAAGAGACCCAGTACTTC. Its protein is CASGLVEETQYF.

This chain links TRBV19 with TRBJ2-3; tentative D call: TRBD2 (6 bases). Looked up from germline, CDR1 is LNHDA and CDR2 is SQIVND (reference sequence). This CDR3 is 13 amino acids long. The ends were cut back, 6 bases at V and 6 bases at J, with 13 bases in the middle. This CDR3 reads CASRDYGRDTQYF. CDR3 coding DNA: TGTGCCAGTAGGGACTATGGTAGGGATACGCAGTATTTT.

The chain carries TRBV5-6 and TRBJ1-1; D uncertain. The germline gives CDR1 SGHDT, CDR2 YYEEEE. The CDR3 runs 12 residues. The ends were cut back, 6 bases at V and 1 base at J, with 7 bases in the middle. The CDR3 sequence: CASKRSNTEAFF. The CDR3 nucleotides are TGTGCCAGCAAACGGTCGAACACTGAAGCTTTCTTT.

The V and J genes are TRBV2 and TRBJ1-2; D not resolved. Germline assignment: CDR1 SNHLY and CDR2 FYNNEI. There are 14 residues in the CDR3. Trimming pared 6 bases from V and 3 bases from J, leaving 14 bases between. The CDR3 sequence: CASSPTGSYYGYTF. CDR3 sequence (DNA): TGTGCCAGCAGCCCCACGGGATCCTACTATGGCTACACCTTC.

The V call is TRBV15, the J call TRBJ1-4; D gene uncertain. V shed 3 bases and J shed 4 bases, with 9 bases lying between them. This CDR3 has 14 amino acids. Germline V lookup: CDR1 LNHNV, CDR2 YYDKDF (reference sequence). The CDR3 region has the DNA TGTGCCACCAGCAGGATGGGCCTTAATGAAAAACTGTTTTTT. It yields the protein CATSRMGLNEKLFF.

The chain couples TRBV15 to TRBJ1-6, with a possible D match to TRBD1 (6 bases). Looked up from germline, CDR1 is LNHNV and CDR2 is YYDKDF (reference sequence). The germline V and J ends were trimmed by 3 bases and 7 bases, with 13 bases remaining between them. The CDR3 covers 15 residues. The CDR3 sequence: CATSSRGARNSPLHF. The CDR3 DNA reads TGTGCCACCAGCAGTCGGGGGGCAAGGAATTCACCCCTCCACTTT.

V and J are TRBV25-1 and TRBJ1-3; the match to TRBD1 covers 7 bases. This CDR3 is 15 amino acids long. J gave up 0 bases and V 5 bases, and 4 bases lay outside the gene matches. In germline, CDR1 is MGHDK, CDR2 SYGVNS. The DNA of the CDR3 is TGTGCCAGCAGTCGGGGACAGCTCTCTGGAAACACCATATATTTT. This codes for CASSRGQLSGNTIYF.

The J gene is TRBJ1-5, the V gene TRBV9; D uncertain. CDR1 SGDLS and CDR2 YYNGEE come from the germline V gene. This CDR3 spans 14 amino acids. Trimming shortened V by 0 bases and J by 4 bases, and 8 bases separated the two germline ends. The CDR3 here is CASSVGVRNQPQHF. CDR3 in DNA: TGTGCCAGCAGCGTAGGAGTGCGAAATCAGCCCCAGCATTTT.

This chain joins TRBV7-9 and TRBJ1-1; TRBD1 might be the D (6 bases). Germline V gene sequence: CDR1 SEHNR, CDR2 FQNEAQ (reference sequence). The V end lost 3 bases, the J end lost 4 bases, and 12 bases lay between the germline ends. The CDR3 length is 14 residues. CDR3 sequence reads: CASSFRGARTEAFF. DNA of the CDR3: TGTGCCAGCAGCTTCAGGGGCGCCCGCACTGAAGCTTTCTTT.

The rearrangement uses TRBV6-1 and TRBJ2-1, with D tentatively TRBD1 (6 bases). Per germline, CDR1 MNHNS and CDR2 SASEGT. Trimming took 1 base from V and 10 from J, leaving 8 bases between them. The CDR3 runs 12 residues. The CDR3 loop reads CASSEGGHEQFF. DNA for the CDR3: TGTGCCAGCAGTGAAGGGGGGCACGAGCAGTTCTTC.

A note on this clone: The germline gene is not matched at one end of the junction; a read error may be the cause. The rearrangement links TRBV7-7 to TRBJ2-5, with D maybe TRBD2 (7 bases). Germline V CDR1 and CDR2: SSHAT, FNYEAQ (reference sequence). This CDR3 spans 15 amino acids. CDR3 coding DNA: TGTGCTAGCAGCCCCACGGGGGGCAGATCGGAGACCCAGTACTTC. This codes for CASSPTGGRSETQYF. Looking up the rest from reference TRBV7-7 and TRBJ2-5 gives the full variable domain: GAGVSQSPRYKVTKRGQDVTLRCDPISSHATLYWYQQALGQGPEFLTYFNYEAQPDKSGLPSDRFSAERPEGSISTLTIQRTEQRDSAMYRCASSPTGGRSETQYFGPGTRLLVL.

This sequence joins TRBV19 and TRBJ1-6; D possibly corresponds to TRBD1 (5 bases). This CDR3 region has 15 residues. Germline V lookup: CDR1 LNHDA, CDR2 SQIVND (reference sequence). V was trimmed by 3 bases and J by 2 bases, leaving 8 bases between them. CDR3 nucleotides: TGTGCCAGTAGTATCGACAGAGCCTATAATTCACCCCTCCACTTT. Its protein is CASSIDRAYNSPLHF.

The chain is built from TRBV5-1 and TRBJ1-1; 12 positions agree with TRBD1. The germline V gene has CDR1 SGHRS and CDR2 YFSETQ. After removal of 2 bases from V and 1 base from J, the junction contained 18 bases not matched to a gene. There are 21 residues in the CDR3. The CDR3 DNA sequence: TGCGCCAGCAGCTTTCCTTCGCCCGGGACAGGGGGCGCCCTGACGAACACTGAAGCTTTCTTT. Residues: CASSFPSPGTGGALTNTEAFF.

CDR3 in DNA: TGTGCCAGCAGTATAACGGGACACCCGAACACTGAAGCTTTCTTT. Residues: CASSITGHPNTEAFF. V and J are TRBV6-5 and TRBJ1-1, with D maybe TRBD1 (6 bases). Between the trimmed V and J ends, which lost 5 bases and 1 base, there was a span of 14 bases. CDR3 length equals 15 residues. CDR1 is MNHEY, CDR2 SVGAGI, per germline.

V usage is TRBV21-1 and J usage is TRBJ1-5. TRBV21-1 is given as a pseudogene. The CDR3 length is 17 residues. The DNA of the CDR3 is TGTGCCAGCAGCAAAGCGGTTAGAGGGTGGAGCAATCAGCCCCAGCATTTT. Protein sequence: CASSKAVRGWSNQPQHF.

The rearrangement joins TRBV5-4 to TRBJ1-1; D is perhaps TRBD1 (6 bases). CDR1 and CDR2 (germline): SGHNT, YYREEE (reference sequence). This CDR3 is built from 14 residues. Trimming removed 4 bases from V and 0 bases from J, with 10 bases in between. CDR3 sequence (DNA): TGTGCCAGCAGCCCGGACAGTTTGAACACTGAAGCTTTCTTT. Its translation is CASSPDSLNTEAFF.

The table lists this clone with a few counts. The chain couples TRBV19 to TRBJ2-7; weak D call: TRBD2 (6 bases). CDR1 is LNHDA and CDR2 is SQIVND in the germline V gene (reference sequence). This CDR3 is 14 amino acids long. V was trimmed by 2 bases and J by 1 base, leaving 9 bases between them. CDR3 residues: CASSISAGSYEQYF. In DNA form, the CDR3 reads TGTGCCAGTAGTATATCGGCGGGGTCCTACGAGCAGTACTTC.

The chain has TRBV28 and TRBJ2-3; 10 positions match TRBD1. The CDR3 is 14 amino acids. Germline-derived CDR1 and CDR2 are MDHEN and SYDVKM. V lost 7 bases to trimming and J lost 3 bases; unmatched junction nucleotides: 4. CDR3 sequence reads: CASMTGGGTDTQYF. The CDR3 nucleotides read TGTGCCAGCATGACAGGGGGCGGAACAGATACGCAGTATTTT.

V gene TRBV24-1 combines with J gene TRBJ1-5; 11 positions agree with TRBD1. The CDR3 consists of 16 residues. Germline CDR1 is KGHDR and CDR2 is SFDVKD. J gave up 7 bases and V 6 bases, and 10 bases lay outside the gene matches. This chain's CDR3 is CATSPLGGQGAQPQHF. CDR3 sequence (DNA): TGTGCCACCAGTCCTCTAGGAGGACAGGGGGCACAGCCCCAGCATTTT.

The chain joins TRBV4-2 to TRBJ2-7, with 9 nucleotides matching TRBD1. Germline values: CDR1 LGHNA, CDR2 YNFKEQ. The length of the CDR3 is 16 residues. V shed 0 bases, J shed 3 bases, and the junction held 6 bases outside the gene matches. CDR3 nucleotides: TGTGCCAGCAGCCAAGACGGGACAGGGAGGGGCTACGAGCAGTACTTC. As protein: CASSQDGTGRGYEQYF.

The chain uses TRBV28 and TRBJ2-1, with 11 bases matching TRBD1. CDR1 MDHEN and CDR2 SYDVKM come from the germline V gene. This CDR3 contains 16 residues. Unmatched junction bases numbered 12, after V lost 6 bases and J lost 8 bases. In nucleotides, the CDR3 is TGTGCCAGCAGACCAACCGGGACAGGGGGACGGCATGAGCAGTTCTTC. Translating gives CASRPTGTGGRHEQFF.

The chain uses TRBV5-1 and TRBJ2-3; 9 bases are shared with TRBD2. This CDR3 comprises 14 residues. V lost 6 bases, J lost 5 bases, and 7 bases stayed unmatched. CDR1 is SGHRS, CDR2 YFSETQ, per germline. The CDR3 sequence is CASTSSGVKDTQYF. CDR3 nucleotide sequence: TGCGCCAGCACCTCTAGCGGGGTGAAAGATACGCAGTATTTT.

The J gene is TRBJ2-1, the V gene TRBV5-1; 7 positions agree with TRBD1. The ends lost 5 bases at V and 7 bases at J; junction bases unmatched: 3. Germline V gene lookup returns CDR1 SGHRS and CDR2 YFSETQ. The CDR3 is made up of 12 amino acids. CDR3 in DNA: TGCGCCAGCAGACAGGGGACAAATGAGCAGTTCTTC. It codes for CASRQGTNEQFF.